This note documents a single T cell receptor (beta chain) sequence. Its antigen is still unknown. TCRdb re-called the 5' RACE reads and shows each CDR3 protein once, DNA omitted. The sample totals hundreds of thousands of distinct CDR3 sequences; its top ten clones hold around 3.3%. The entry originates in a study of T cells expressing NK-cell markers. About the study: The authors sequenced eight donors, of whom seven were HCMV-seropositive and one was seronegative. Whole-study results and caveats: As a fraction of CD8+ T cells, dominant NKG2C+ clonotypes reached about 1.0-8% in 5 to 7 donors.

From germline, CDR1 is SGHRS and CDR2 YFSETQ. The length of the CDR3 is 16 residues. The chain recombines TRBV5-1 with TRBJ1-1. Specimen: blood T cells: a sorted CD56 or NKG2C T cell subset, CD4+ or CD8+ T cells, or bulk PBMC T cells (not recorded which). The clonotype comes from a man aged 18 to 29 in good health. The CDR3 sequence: CASSPRLLMGNTEAFF.